These 29 T cell receptor beta chains share one sample of origin, sequenced in a study of cytomegalovirus exposure and HLA in healthy donors (dated by TCRdb to about 2017). The method behind the library was the immunoSEQ multiplex PCR assay. TCRdb mirrors the immuneACCESS table, restricted to in-frame sequences. Some clones are absent from its copies; in checked studies, under half trace to an unresolved V gene, and the reason for the others is unknown. The sample records fewer than 350,000 clones, 88% of which are singletons. The ten largest clones capture around 0.92% of the sample. The specimen was PBMCs. The receptors come from a woman aged 18-29 years in good health and CMV-seronegative.

The rearrangement links TRBV15 to TRBJ1-2; D is ambiguous. V shed 0 bases and J shed 0 bases, with 8 bases lying between them. The CDR3 is 15 amino acids. Per the germline V gene, CDR1 is LNHNV and CDR2 is YYDKDF (reference sequence). The CDR3 protein is CATSRDGSSNYGYTF. The CDR3 DNA reads TGTGCCACCAGCAGAGATGGGAGCTCTAACTATGGCTACACCTTC.

Remarks on this clone: Other DNA sequences in the sample encode the same CDR3. The V and J genes are TRBV27 and TRBJ2-7; 8 nucleotides line up with TRBD2. Germline trimming cut 0 bases from V and 0 bases from J; bases unmatched to any gene: 1. The CDR3 contains 15 residues. From germline, CDR1 is MNHEY and CDR2 SMNVEV (reference sequence). This chain's CDR3 is CASSLSLAGSYEQYF. As DNA, the CDR3 is TGTGCCAGCAGTTTATCGCTAGCGGGCTCCTACGAGCAGTACTTC.

This chain connects TRBV18 to TRBJ2-7, with D possibly being TRBD1 (8 bases). The CDR3 totals 14 residues. V was cut by 5 bases and J by 3 bases, with 14 bases left in between. CDR1 and CDR2 from the germline V gene are KGHSH and LQKENI. Written as DNA, the CDR3 is TGTGCCAGCTCATCCACAGGGGGGGACTACGAGCAGTACTTC. Amino acid sequence: CASSSTGGDYEQYF.

There are a few counts of this clone. The chain joins TRBV11-2 to TRBJ1-4; possible D gene TRBD1, 5 bases. The CDR3 spans 12 residues. Deletions cut 4 bases from V and 10 bases from J, with 10 bases between. Germline V lookup: CDR1 SGHAT, CDR2 FQNNGV. Written as DNA, the CDR3 is TGTGCCAGCAGCTCCTTAAGGGGAAAACTGTTTTTT. It encodes CASSSLRGKLFF.

This clone was observed a few times. This sequence joins TRBV2 and TRBJ1-5; a weak D match, TRBD1 (6 bases). The CDR3 is 14 amino acids. The V gene's germline CDR1 is SNHLY and CDR2 FYNNEI. With 6 bases removed from V and 9 bases from J, the gap between germline ends came to 18 bases. CDR3 region: CASSGDTGILPQHF. CDR3 DNA: TGTGCCAGCAGCGGGGATACAGGGATATTGCCCCAGCATTTT.

This clone was seen a few times. The same CDR3 also results from other DNA sequences found in this sample. The chain joins TRBV25-1 to TRBJ1-3; D unclear. The CDR3 extends over 14 amino acids. Trimming took off 3 bases at V and 1 base at J, with 7 bases between the two ends. Germline values: CDR1 MGHDK, CDR2 SYGVNS. The DNA of the CDR3 is TGTGCCAGCAGTGAGGAGCGGTCTGGAAACACCATATATTTT. This gives the protein CASSEERSGNTIYF.

The gene calls are TRBV12-5 and TRBJ2-1, with 10 bases aligning to TRBD1. Losses at the gene ends were 5 bases for V and 9 bases for J; bases not matched to a gene: 10. In germline, CDR1 is LGHNT, CDR2 FRNRAP. The CDR3 is 15 amino acids. CDR3 DNA: TGTGCTAGTGGTCCCGGGACAGGGGTGTCTGGTGAGCAGTTCTTC. This codes for CASGPGTGVSGEQFF.

This chain uses TRBV6-5 with TRBJ2-3; 9 positions agree with TRBD1. Germline CDR1 is MNHEY and CDR2 is SVGAGI. This CDR3 is built from 15 residues. The V gene end was trimmed by 5 bases and the J gene end by 4 bases; junction bases not matched to a gene: 7. CDR3 sequence reads: CASSAYRGPADTQYF. Here the CDR3 DNA reads TGTGCCAGCAGTGCTTACAGGGGGCCGGCAGATACGCAGTATTTT.

V gene TRBV7-2 combines with J gene TRBJ2-5; 7 nucleotides align to TRBD2. Germline CDR1 and CDR2: SGHTA and FQGNSA. V dropped 5 bases and J dropped 5; count of bases not matched to a gene: 11. This CDR3 has 15 amino acids. The CDR3 loop reads CASSSGAGLRETQYF. The CDR3 coding sequence is TGTGCCAGCAGCAGCGGGGCGGGACTGCGGGAGACCCAGTACTTC.

The V gene is TRBV6-5, the J gene TRBJ1-5, with 8 bases lining up with TRBD1. Unmatched junction bases numbered 3, after V lost 5 bases and J lost 0 bases. The V gene's germline CDR1 is MNHEY and CDR2 SVGAGI. The CDR3 is 15 residues long. The CDR3 protein is CASSRTGYSNQPQHF. The CDR3 coding sequence is TGTGCCAGCAGTCGGACAGGGTATAGCAATCAGCCCCAGCATTTT.

The CDR3 DNA reads as TGTGCCAGCAGCTGGGGGCCTCACAATGAGCAGTTCTTC. Translated, it gives CASSWGPHNEQFF. The chain employs TRBV21-1 and TRBJ2-1; TRBD1 is the table's D call and was not checked against the DNA. TRBV21-1 has pseudogene status. The CDR3 is 13 residues long.

V gene TRBV28 combines with J gene TRBJ2-7; the match to TRBD2 covers 12 bases. Trimming removed 5 bases from V and 4 bases from J; junction bases left unmatched: 9. The CDR3 spans 16 residues. Germline lookup yields CDR1 MDHEN and CDR2 SYDVKM. CDR3 loop: CASSTRLAGDIYEQYF. The CDR3 DNA is TGTGCCAGCAGTACGAGACTAGCGGGAGACATATACGAGCAGTACTTC.

The genes are TRBV7-3 and TRBJ2-2; 9 bases fit TRBD2. The CDR3 covers 16 residues. After removal of 5 bases from V and 2 bases from J, the junction contained 6 bases not matched to a gene. The germline V gene has CDR1 SGHTA and CDR2 FQGTGA. CDR3 coding DNA: TGTGCCAGCAGCATGCTTAGCGGGAGAAACACCGGGGAGCTGTTTTTT. Amino acids: CASSMLSGRNTGELFF.

This clone was detected only once. This chain connects TRBV19 to TRBJ2-2, with TRBD1 matching over 8 bases. This CDR3 region has 13 residues. Per germline, CDR1 LNHDA and CDR2 SQIVND (reference sequence). The junction had 3 bases not matched to a gene; V was cut back by 4 bases and J by 8 bases. The DNA of the CDR3 is TGTGCCAGTAGTACGGGACAGGCGGGGGAGCTGTTTTTT. Protein sequence: CASSTGQAGELFF.

The chain employs TRBV14 and TRBJ1-5; no firm D call. V was pared by 4 bases and J by 4 bases, with 8 bases between. The CDR3 runs to 13 residues. Germline V gene data show CDR1 as SGHDN and CDR2 as FVKESK. The CDR3 spells CASSLGVNQPQHF. CDR3 bases: TGTGCCAGCAGCCTCGGAGTAAATCAGCCCCAGCATTTT.

This clone was picked up one time. V usage is TRBV4-2 and J usage is TRBJ2-5; the match to TRBD2 covers 12 bases. The CDR3 is made up of 16 amino acids. Germline CDR1 reads LGHNA; CDR2 reads YNFKEQ. V was pared by 1 base and J by 4 bases, with 4 bases of the junction left unmatched. As DNA, the CDR3 is TGTGCCAGCAGCCAAGGGCCGGGACTAGCGGGAGAGACCCAGTACTTC. Protein product: CASSQGPGLAGETQYF.

This chain links TRBV11-2 with TRBJ2-7; 7 bases line up with TRBD2. Unmatched junction bases numbered 6, after V lost 5 bases and J lost 2 bases. CDR1 SGHAT and CDR2 FQNNGV come from the germline V gene. CDR3 size: 14 residues. The CDR3 loop is CASSPPTSPYEQYF. As DNA, the CDR3 is TGTGCCAGCAGCCCCCCGACTAGCCCCTACGAGCAGTACTTC. Supplemented by reference TRBV11-2 and TRBJ2-7, the full variable domain reads EAGVAQSPRYKIIEKRQSVAFWCNPISGHATLYWYQQILGQGPKLLIQFQNNGVVDDSQLPKDRFSAERLKGVDSTLKIQPAKLEDSAVYLCASSPPTSPYEQYFGPGTRLTVT.

This clone was observed once. This sequence joins TRBV19 and TRBJ2-3; 14 nucleotides align to TRBD2. The CDR3 has 18 residues. V was clipped by 3 bases and J by 6 bases; unmatched bases: 11. In germline, CDR1 is LNHDA, CDR2 SQIVND (reference sequence). CDR3: CASSIPPGLAGVADTQYF. The DNA for the CDR3 is TGTGCCAGTAGTATCCCTCCGGGACTAGCGGGAGTGGCCGATACGCAGTATTTT.

The chain joins TRBV27 to TRBJ1-3, with a tentative D call TRBD1 (5 bases). CDR3 length: 15 amino acids. Germline loops: CDR1 MNHEY, CDR2 SMNVEV (reference sequence). V was trimmed by 2 bases and J by 4 bases, leaving 12 bases between them. The CDR3 loop reads CASSLTGGGGNTIYF. The CDR3 DNA reads as TGTGCCAGCAGTTTAACCGGGGGTGGAGGAAACACCATATATTTT.

This clone was recorded only once. The same CDR3 can be traced to other DNA sequences in this sample. This chain connects TRBV27 to TRBJ2-7; no reliable D call. This CDR3 is 13 amino acids long. Trimming pared 6 bases from V and 1 base from J, leaving 10 bases between. Germline V lookup: CDR1 MNHEY, CDR2 SMNVEV (reference sequence). The CDR3 nucleotides read TGTGCCAGCAGCCTGACACGGTCCTACGAGCAGTACTTC. Protein product: CASSLTRSYEQYF.

The rearrangement links TRBV11-1 to TRBJ2-7; possibly TRBD1 for D (6 bases). This CDR3 has 14 residues. Germline CDR1 is SGHAT and CDR2 is FQDESV (reference sequence). Trimming pared 6 bases from V and 3 bases from J, leaving 15 bases between. The CDR3 spells CASSPSRGFYEQYF. CDR3 nucleotides: TGTGCCAGCAGTCCGTCCAGGGGTTTCTACGAGCAGTACTTC.

The chain links TRBV6-1 to TRBJ1-4, with TRBD1 as a possible D gene (6 bases). The CDR3 length is 19 residues. Looked up from germline, CDR1 is MNHNS and CDR2 is SASEGT. Trimming took off 4 bases at V and 8 bases at J, with 29 bases between the two ends. For the CDR3, the DNA is TGTGCCAGCAGTGCGTTAGTTGGGACAATGACCCTTCTAGAAGAAAAACTGTTTTTT. Amino acid sequence: CASSALVGTMTLLEEKLFF.

This chain links TRBV2 with TRBJ2-7, with TRBD2 matching 8 bases. CDR3 length equals 15 residues. J was trimmed by 7 bases and V by 2 bases; bases with no gene match: 10. The germline gives CDR1 SNHLY, CDR2 FYNNEI. CDR3 region: CASSEPGLEGTEQYF. CDR3 coding DNA: TGTGCCAGCAGTGAACCGGGACTAGAGGGTACGGAGCAGTACTTC.

The chain carries TRBV5-1 and TRBJ1-1; perhaps TRBD1 as D (5 bases). Germline V gives CDR1 SGHRS, CDR2 YFSETQ. The ends were cut back, 4 bases at V and 11 bases at J, with 18 bases in the middle. The CDR3 has 13 residues. The CDR3: CASSIGTPMMAFF. The CDR3 region has the DNA TGCGCCAGCAGCATCGGGACTCCTATGATGGCTTTCTTT.

V is TRBV9 and J is TRBJ2-1; perhaps TRBD1 as D (5 bases). The CDR3 spans 14 residues. Trimming shortened V by 0 bases and J by 3 bases, and 7 bases separated the two germline ends. Germline assignment: CDR1 SGDLS and CDR2 YYNGEE. The CDR3 DNA reads as TGTGCCAGCAGCGTAGATGACAGCTACAATGAGCAGTTCTTC. This codes for CASSVDDSYNEQFF.

The gene calls are TRBV6-6 and TRBJ1-2; D is possibly TRBD1 (5 bases). The germline V gene has CDR1 MNHNY and CDR2 SVGAGI (reference sequence). The CDR3 loop spans 16 amino acids. The V end was cut by 0 bases, the J end by 0 bases, with 11 bases between. For the CDR3, the DNA is TGTGCCAGCAGTTACTCATCAGGGAATACTAACTATGGCTACACCTTC. Residues: CASSYSSGNTNYGYTF.

The V and J genes are TRBV7-8 and TRBJ1-2; no clear D. Trimming left V 6 bases short and J 3 bases short, with 5 bases between. The CDR3 length is 11 residues. Germline V gives CDR1 SGHVS, CDR2 FQNEAQ. The CDR3 region is CASSSDYGYTF. In nucleotides, the CDR3 is TGTGCCAGCAGTTCCGACTATGGCTACACCTTC.

This clone was seen a handful of times. At the DNA level, this CDR3 is encoded by other sequences in the same sample as well. The CDR3 DNA follows: TGTGCCAGCAGTCTAGGCGGGGATGGCTACACCTTC. This translates into CASSLGGDGYTF. The rearrangement uses TRBV27 and TRBJ1-2, with D hard to call. Germline CDR1 is MNHEY and CDR2 is SMNVEV (reference sequence). Trimming stripped 5 bases from V and 6 bases from J, with 10 bases between. This CDR3 has 12 amino acids.

The chain is built from TRBV18 and TRBJ1-1, with D hard to call. The V gene lost 4 bases and the J gene lost 5 bases, with 8 bases spanning the gap. The CDR3 is made up of 12 amino acids. The germline V gene has CDR1 KGHSH and CDR2 LQKENI. The CDR3 region is CASSQVDTEAFF. CDR3 bases: TGTGCCAGCTCACAAGTAGATACTGAAGCTTTCTTT.